The 24 T cell receptor beta chains below all came from one sample that was sequenced in a study of blood T cell repertoires in COVID-19. Some clones are missing from TCRdb's copy, which holds only in-frame ones; the method was immunoSEQ multiplex PCR. The table shows approximately 120,000 clones, with 75% to 90% occurring only once. Sequencing used peripheral blood. Receptors were obtained from a woman aged 50 to 60 with acute or convalescent COVID-19.

V and J are TRBV10-3 and TRBJ2-3; D is unclear. The germline gives CDR1 ENHRY, CDR2 SYGVKD. The CDR3 runs to 13 residues. Trimming removed 7 bases at V and 2 bases at J, with 10 bases between. The CDR3 reads CAITTPLTDTQYF. The CDR3 DNA sequence: TGTGCCATCACGACACCCCTCACAGATACGCAGTATTTT.

The chain uses TRBV11-1 and TRBJ1-1; D gene uncertain. Between the trimmed V and J ends, which lost 5 bases and 5 bases, there was a span of 15 bases. The CDR3 loop spans 14 amino acids. Looked up from germline, CDR1 is SGHAT and CDR2 is FQDESV (reference sequence). The CDR3 sequence: CASSVQRGTTEAFF. CDR3 nucleotides: TGTGCCAGCAGCGTACAACGGGGAACGACTGAAGCTTTCTTT. The entire variable domain, with the rest obtained from reference TRBV11-1 and TRBJ1-1, is as follows: EAEVAQSPRYKITEKSQAVAFWCDPISGHATLYWYRQILGQGPELLVQFQDESVVDDSQLPKDRFSAERLKGVDSTLKIQPAELGDSAMYLCASSVQRGTTEAFFGQGTRLTVV.

This chain uses TRBV5-1 with TRBJ2-3; 7 bases map to TRBD1. J was trimmed by 2 bases and V by 3 bases; bases with no gene match: 9. The CDR3 sequence is 16 residues long. The germline V gene encodes CDR1 SGHRS and CDR2 YFSETQ. The DNA of the CDR3 is TGCGCCAGCAGCTCAGGGACAGATGGGGTCACAGATACGCAGTATTTT. Translating gives CASSSGTDGVTDTQYF. Using reference TRBV5-1 and TRBJ2-3 for the parts outside the CDR3, the full variable domain is KAGVTQTPRYLIKTRGQQVTLSCSPISGHRSVSWYQQTPGQGLQFLFEYFSETQRNKGNFPGRFSGRQFSNSRSEMNVSTLELGDSALYLCASSSGTDGVTDTQYFGPGTRLTVL.

This clone was seen once. The chain employs TRBV5-1 and TRBJ2-3; weak D call: TRBD1 (5 bases). Trimming left V 3 bases short and J 3 bases short, with 14 bases between. Germline V gene data show CDR1 as SGHRS and CDR2 as YFSETQ. CDR3 length: 15 residues. This CDR3 reads CASSSLGVGTDTQYF. As DNA, the CDR3 is TGCGCCAGCAGCTCCCTAGGGGTGGGGACAGATACGCAGTATTTT.

The chain has TRBV5-1 and TRBJ2-5; TRBD2 matches 9 bases. This CDR3 contains 15 residues. Germline assignment: CDR1 SGHRS and CDR2 YFSETQ. Trimming at V came to 2 bases and at J to 1 base, leaving 3 bases not matched to a gene. CDR3 residues: CASSFSRGGQETQYF. The CDR3 nucleotides read TGCGCCAGCAGCTTCTCGCGGGGGGGCCAAGAGACCCAGTACTTC.

The chain couples TRBV3-1 (or the pseudogene TRBV3-2) to TRBJ2-2, with 8 nucleotides matching TRBD1. Germline V gene sequence: CDR1 LGHDT, CDR2 YNNKEL (reference sequence). V shed 4 bases, J shed 13 bases, and the junction held 8 bases outside the gene matches. There are 13 residues in the CDR3. The CDR3 reads CASSPHGQGGLFF. The CDR3 nucleotides read TGTGCCAGCAGCCCCCACGGACAGGGTGGGCTGTTTTTT.

The chain has TRBV25-1 and TRBJ2-1, with D possibly matching TRBD2 (5 bases). The V gene's germline CDR1 is MGHDK and CDR2 SYGVNS. The CDR3 has 11 residues. V lost 8 bases and J 14 bases, leaving 16 bases between the germline ends. The CDR3 loop is CASSITGLEFF. DNA for the CDR3: TGTGCCAGCTCAATAACGGGGTTGGAGTTCTTC.

The V call is TRBV6-5, the J call TRBJ2-2; 7 bases are shared with TRBD1. Germline V gene data show CDR1 as MNHEY and CDR2 as SVGAGI. The ends lost 5 bases at V and 1 base at J; junction bases unmatched: 4. The CDR3 has 15 amino acids. DNA for the CDR3: TGTGCCAGCAGTATGAGGACAGGGAACACCGGGGAGCTGTTTTTT. It encodes CASSMRTGNTGELFF.

This clone was counted between two and nine times. This chain uses TRBV6-6 with TRBJ1-4; 8 bases line up with TRBD1. Germline V gives CDR1 MNHNY, CDR2 SVGAGI (reference sequence). The junction had 9 bases not matched to a gene; V was cut back by 2 bases and J by 7 bases. There are 16 residues in the CDR3. The CDR3 spells CASSYRDRGYSEKLFF. The CDR3 DNA sequence: TGTGCCAGCAGTTACCGAGACAGGGGTTATAGTGAAAAACTGTTTTTT.

The V and J genes are TRBV7-7 and TRBJ2-3, with 7 bases matching TRBD2. CDR1 and CDR2 from the germline V gene are SSHAT and FNYEAQ (reference sequence). The CDR3 runs to 13 residues. V was pared by 5 bases and J by 6 bases, with 5 bases of the junction left unmatched. CDR3 nucleotides: TGTGCCAGCAGCCCGCGGGGGTCGGATACGCAGTATTTT. Translation: CASSPRGSDTQYF.

J is TRBJ1-2 and V is TRBV6-5; no definite D call. Looked up from germline, CDR1 is MNHEY and CDR2 is SVGAGI. CDR3 length: 13 residues. Trimming pared 8 bases from V and 4 bases from J, leaving 14 bases between. CDR3 sequence reads: CASHPIGVYGYTF. Here the CDR3 DNA reads TGTGCCAGCCACCCCATCGGGGTCTATGGCTACACCTTC.

The V and J genes are TRBV5-1 and TRBJ2-5, with TRBD1 identical over 9 bases. The CDR3 has 15 residues. Looked up from germline, CDR1 is SGHRS and CDR2 is YFSETQ. The junction had 8 bases not matched to a gene; V was cut back by 4 bases and J by 4 bases. CDR3 nucleotide sequence: TGCGCCAGCAGCCTGTACAGGGGGCTAGGAGAGACCCAGTACTTC. This translates into CASSLYRGLGETQYF.

A remark on this clone: A read error may account for a junction end that differs from germline. The rearrangement links TRBV6-6 to TRBJ1-2; tentative D call: TRBD1 (6 bases). CDR3 size: 15 residues. Germline V CDR1 and CDR2: MNHNY, SVGAGI (reference sequence). The CDR3 nucleotides read TGTGCCAGCTTTCCTCGAGGGGGGGGAGGCTATGGGTACACCTTC. Amino acids: CASFPRGGGGYGYTF.

This sequence joins TRBV30 and TRBJ2-2; D might be TRBD2 (6 bases). The CDR3 sequence is 13 residues long. Trimming pared 1 base from V and 5 bases from J, leaving 8 bases between. CDR1 is GTSNPN and CDR2 is SVGIG in the germline V gene (reference sequence). The CDR3 reads CAWSGGGTGELFF. The CDR3, as DNA: TGTGCCTGGAGTGGAGGAGGGACCGGGGAGCTGTTTTTT.

This chain uses TRBV7-2 with TRBJ2-2, with a tentative D call TRBD2 (5 bases). Per germline, CDR1 SGHTA and CDR2 FQGNSA. V was pared by 5 bases and J by 6 bases, with 13 bases between. The CDR3 runs 14 residues. DNA of the CDR3: TGTGCCAGCAGCCTTCGGGGTTTTTCCGGGGAGCTGTTTTTT. It encodes CASSLRGFSGELFF.

The chain joins TRBV5-4 to TRBJ1-4; the match to TRBD1 covers 9 bases. V gave up 4 bases and J gave up 4 bases; unmatched junction bases: 2. The CDR3 is made up of 14 amino acids. Germline V gene sequence: CDR1 SGHNT, CDR2 YYREEE (reference sequence). The CDR3 region is CASSRTGVNEKLFF. The CDR3 nucleotides read TGTGCCAGCAGCCGGACAGGGGTTAATGAAAAACTGTTTTTT.

The rearrangement uses TRBV9 and TRBJ2-3; tentatively, D is TRBD1 (6 bases). The germline V and J ends were trimmed by 0 bases and 0 bases, with 11 bases remaining between them. Germline V gene lookup returns CDR1 SGDLS and CDR2 YYNGEE. This CDR3 spans 16 amino acids. The CDR3 sequence is CASSVAAGVSTDTQYF. CDR3 nucleotides: TGTGCCAGCAGCGTAGCGGCAGGGGTAAGCACAGATACGCAGTATTTT. Full variable domain (missing parts from reference TRBV9 and TRBJ2-3): DSGVTQTPKHLITATGQRVTLRCSPRSGDLSVYWYQQSLDQGLQFLIQYYNGEERAKGNILERFSAQQFPDLHSELNLSSLELGDSALYFCASSVAAGVSTDTQYFGPGTRLTVL.

On this clone: This specimen includes other DNA sequences encoding the same CDR3. V gene TRBV19 combines with J gene TRBJ1-6; perhaps TRBD1 as D (6 bases). The CDR3 has 15 residues. Trimming took off 9 bases at V and 7 bases at J, with 19 bases between the two ends. Germline loops: CDR1 LNHDA, CDR2 SQIVND (reference sequence). The DNA of the CDR3 is TGTGCCAGCAGTCGGTGGGGGCCTGGAAATTCACCCCTCCACTTT. It encodes CASSRWGPGNSPLHF.

This clone turned up a few times. This rearrangement joins TRBV30 to TRBJ2-7; the D is unclear. There are 11 residues in the CDR3. Germline values: CDR1 GTSNPN, CDR2 SVGIG (reference sequence). The germline V and J ends were trimmed by 6 bases and 4 bases, with 10 bases remaining between them. The CDR3 region has the DNA TGTGCCTGCATCGACTCATACGAGCAGTACTTC. Translated: CACIDSYEQYF.

V gene TRBV2 combines with J gene TRBJ1-1; D is perhaps TRBD1 (5 bases). Between the trimmed V and J ends, which lost 4 bases and 6 bases, there was a span of 15 bases. The CDR3 consists of 14 residues. Germline V gene data show CDR1 as SNHLY and CDR2 as FYNNEI. The CDR3 reads CASSVEGAVAEAFF. The CDR3, as DNA: TGTGCCAGCAGTGTGGAAGGGGCCGTGGCTGAAGCTTTCTTT.

This clone was recorded once. J is TRBJ2-1 and V is TRBV7-3; 12 nucleotides line up with TRBD2. This CDR3 contains 19 residues. After removal of 4 bases from V and 7 bases from J, the junction contained 17 bases not matched to a gene. CDR1 is SGHTA, CDR2 FQGTGA, per germline. The CDR3 DNA reads as TGTGCCAGCAGCTCCCGCTCGGGGAGACTAGCGGGGGCAGGAAATGAGCAGTTCTTC. The encoded protein is CASSSRSGRLAGAGNEQFF.

V is TRBV5-1 and J is TRBJ1-3, with TRBD1 matching over 9 bases. CDR3 length: 17 residues. The germline gives CDR1 SGHRS, CDR2 YFSETQ. V shed 0 bases, J shed 0 bases, and the junction held 4 bases outside the gene matches. CDR3 nucleotide sequence: TGCGCCAGCAGCTTGGAGGGACAGGGTCTCTCTGGAAACACCATATATTTT. The encoded protein is CASSLEGQGLSGNTIYF.

The chain carries TRBV2 and TRBJ1-2; a weak D match, TRBD1 (6 bases). This CDR3 has 15 amino acids. Between the trimmed V and J ends, which lost 0 bases and 9 bases, there was a span of 17 bases. Germline CDR1 reads SNHLY; CDR2 reads FYNNEI. This CDR3 reads CASSEARQGSRSYTF. CDR3 DNA: TGTGCCAGCAGTGAAGCGCGGCAGGGGAGTAGGAGCTACACCTTC.

This clone was counted a few times. The V gene is TRBV2, the J gene TRBJ1-5; TRBD1 aligns across 11 bases. Germline trimming cut 7 bases from V and 1 base from J; bases unmatched to any gene: 6. The V gene's germline CDR1 is SNHLY and CDR2 FYNNEI. The CDR3 is made up of 16 amino acids. For the CDR3, the DNA is TGTGCCAGCACGGGACAGGGGGTTGGAAGCAATCAGCCCCAGCATTTT. This codes for CASTGQGVGSNQPQHF.